These 13 T cell receptor beta chains came from one sample sequenced in a study of blood T cell repertoires in COVID-19. Data came from immunoSEQ multiplex PCR; TCRdb stores just in-frame clones and leaves some out. The sample includes 200,000 to 250,000 clones, about 85% of them seen just once. Sequencing was performed on peripheral blood. The receptor set was obtained from a woman younger than 35 who had recovered from COVID-19.

The gene calls are TRBV9 and TRBJ1-2; 7 bases are shared with TRBD1. V gave up 3 bases and J gave up 3 bases; unmatched junction bases: 8. The CDR3 runs 15 residues. The V gene's germline CDR1 is SGDLS and CDR2 YYNGEE. This CDR3 is CASSDFRQGDYGYTF. The DNA of the CDR3 is TGTGCCAGCAGCGATTTTAGACAGGGCGACTATGGCTACACCTTC.

The J gene is TRBJ1-1, the V gene TRBV6-5; no clear D. With 0 bases removed from V and 2 bases from J, the gap between germline ends came to 7 bases. CDR3 length equals 14 residues. In germline, CDR1 is MNHEY, CDR2 SVGAGI. CDR3 protein: CASSYSPSNTEAFF. Written as DNA, the CDR3 is TGTGCCAGCAGTTACTCTCCCAGTAACACTGAAGCTTTCTTT.

The chain joins TRBV9 to TRBJ2-1; 11 bases map to TRBD2. Germline V gives CDR1 SGDLS, CDR2 YYNGEE. V trimming: 0 bases; J trimming: 2 bases; junction bases outside the gene matches: 1. The CDR3 is made up of 16 amino acids. The CDR3 nucleotides are TGTGCCAGCAGCGTAGGACTAGCGGGGACCTACAATGAGCAGTTCTTC. This translates into CASSVGLAGTYNEQFF. Full variable domain (missing parts from reference TRBV9 and TRBJ2-1): DSGVTQTPKHLITATGQRVTLRCSPRSGDLSVYWYQQSLDQGLQFLIQYYNGEERAKGNILERFSAQQFPDLHSELNLSSLELGDSALYFCASSVGLAGTYNEQFFGPGTRLTVL.

CDR3 in amino acids: CTSSQDRGQGAHGNGYTF. The CDR3 nucleotides read TGCACCAGCAGCCAAGATAGGGGACAGGGGGCCCATGGTAATGGCTACACCTTC. The chain joins TRBV1 to TRBJ1-2; TRBD1 is taken as the D call from the table, unchecked against the DNA. TRBV1 represents a pseudogene. The CDR3 covers 18 residues.

The chain joins TRBV7-3 to TRBJ2-3; 8 bases line up with TRBD2. The CDR3 is made up of 14 amino acids. Trimming cost V 10 bases and J 0 bases; bases outside gene matches: 6. Germline values: CDR1 SGHTA, CDR2 FQGTGA. As DNA, the CDR3 is TGTGCCATCCGGGGGGGTAATAGCACAGATACGCAGTATTTT. Protein product: CAIRGGNSTDTQYF.

J is TRBJ2-1 and V is TRBV20-1; D possibly corresponds to TRBD2 (6 bases). Germline CDR1 and CDR2: DFQATT and SNEGSKA (reference sequence). V gave up 3 bases and J gave up 0 bases, with 21 bases separating them. The CDR3 sequence is 18 residues long. Written as DNA, the CDR3 is TGCAGTGCTAGTGTTGGGGGGAGAGGCGTGGGCTCCTACAATGAGCAGTTCTTC. This codes for CSASVGGRGVGSYNEQFF.

This clone has just one count. V gene TRBV4-1 combines with J gene TRBJ1-2; TRBD1 agrees at 8 bases. V shed 4 bases, J shed 2 bases, and the junction held 12 bases outside the gene matches. The CDR3 runs 17 residues. Germline values: CDR1 MGHRA, CDR2 YSYEKL. The chain's CDR3 is CASSRLAPGGTNYGYTF. CDR3 nucleotide sequence: TGCGCCAGCAGCCGACTGGCCCCAGGGGGCACCAACTATGGCTACACCTTC.

The V gene is TRBV10-3, the J gene TRBJ1-1; D is unclear. Trimming shortened V by 5 bases and J by 0 bases, and 10 bases separated the two germline ends. The V gene's germline CDR1 is ENHRY and CDR2 SYGVKD. The CDR3 loop spans 14 amino acids. Written as DNA, the CDR3 is TGTGCCATCAGTCCTACTGTGATGAACACTGAAGCTTTCTTT. Residues: CAISPTVMNTEAFF.

This chain joins TRBV6-5 and TRBJ2-7; D might be TRBD2 (6 bases). Germline V gene lookup returns CDR1 MNHEY and CDR2 SVGAGI. CDR3 length equals 13 residues. The V gene lost 4 bases and the J gene lost 12 bases, with 19 bases spanning the gap. The CDR3 nucleotides are TGTGCCAGCAGTTCCGGGACGCCTGGGAGGCCGTACTTC. It specifies CASSSGTPGRPYF.

The V gene is TRBV20-1, the J gene TRBJ1-2; TRBD1 might be the D (5 bases). Germline V lookup: CDR1 DFQATT, CDR2 SNEGSKA (reference sequence). V gave up 3 bases and J gave up 4 bases, with 12 bases separating them. The CDR3 runs to 13 residues. The CDR3 loop reads CSASFRVGYGYTF. The CDR3 nucleotides are TGCAGTGCTAGTTTCAGGGTCGGCTATGGCTACACCTTC.

V and J are TRBV13 and TRBJ2-7; a weak D match, TRBD2 (6 bases). There are 14 residues in the CDR3. The germline gives CDR1 PRHDT, CDR2 FYEKMQ (reference sequence). Between the trimmed V and J ends, which lost 5 bases and 2 bases, there was a span of 13 bases. The CDR3 sequence is CASSDRDSPYEQYF. Written as DNA, the CDR3 is TGTGCCAGCAGCGACCGGGACTCTCCCTACGAGCAGTACTTC.

The genes are TRBV7-2 and TRBJ1-2; D is undetermined. Per germline, CDR1 SGHTA and CDR2 FQGNSA. The CDR3 loop spans 13 amino acids. Trimming pared 2 bases from V and 8 bases from J, leaving 12 bases between. CDR3 loop: CASSLSVIGGYTF. In nucleotides, the CDR3 is TGTGCCAGCAGCTTATCAGTTATCGGGGGCTACACCTTC.

The J gene is TRBJ2-3, the V gene TRBV12-5, with 13 positions matching TRBD2. Germline V gene lookup returns CDR1 LGHNT and CDR2 FRNRAP. V dropped 5 bases and J dropped 5; count of bases not matched to a gene: 7. CDR3 length: 16 amino acids. The CDR3 is CASGPGLAGRVDTQYF. DNA for the CDR3: TGTGCTAGTGGTCCGGGACTAGCGGGAAGAGTAGATACGCAGTATTTT.